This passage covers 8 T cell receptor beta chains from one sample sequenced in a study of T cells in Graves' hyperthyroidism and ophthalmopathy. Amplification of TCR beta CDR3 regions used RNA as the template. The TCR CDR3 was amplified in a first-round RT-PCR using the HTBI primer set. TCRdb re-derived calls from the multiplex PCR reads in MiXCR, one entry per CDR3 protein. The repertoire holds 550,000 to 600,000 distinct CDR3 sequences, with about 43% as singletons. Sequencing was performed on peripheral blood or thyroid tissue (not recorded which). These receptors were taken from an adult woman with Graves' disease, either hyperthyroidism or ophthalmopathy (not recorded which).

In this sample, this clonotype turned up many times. CDR3 protein: CASSAMQGSAGNTIYF. The CDR3 DNA sequence: TGCGCCAGCAGCGCAATGCAGGGAAGCGCTGGAAACACCATATATTTT. The genes are TRBV5-1 and TRBJ1-3, with D possibly being TRBD1 (5 bases). Germline CDR1 and CDR2: SGHRS and YFSETQ. V lost 4 bases, J lost 2 bases, and 16 bases lay in between. The CDR3 covers 16 residues.

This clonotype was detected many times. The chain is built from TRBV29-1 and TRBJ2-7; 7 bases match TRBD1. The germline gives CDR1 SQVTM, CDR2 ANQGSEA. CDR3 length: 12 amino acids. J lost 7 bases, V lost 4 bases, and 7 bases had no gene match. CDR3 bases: TGCAGCGTTGGTAGGGGGCTGCGGGAGCAGTACTTC. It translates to CSVGRGLREQYF.

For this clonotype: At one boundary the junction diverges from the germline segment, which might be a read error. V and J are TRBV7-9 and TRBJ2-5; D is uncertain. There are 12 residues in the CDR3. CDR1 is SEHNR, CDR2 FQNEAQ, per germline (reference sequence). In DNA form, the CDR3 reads TGTACCAGCAGAATCAGCCGAGAGACCCAGTACTTC. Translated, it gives CTSRISRETQYF.

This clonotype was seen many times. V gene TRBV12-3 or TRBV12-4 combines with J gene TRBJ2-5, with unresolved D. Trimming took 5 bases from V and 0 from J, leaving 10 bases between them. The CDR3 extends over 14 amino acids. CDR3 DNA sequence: TGTGCCAGCAGTCTCCGACGGAACCAAGAGACCCAGTACTTC. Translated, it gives CASSLRRNQETQYF.

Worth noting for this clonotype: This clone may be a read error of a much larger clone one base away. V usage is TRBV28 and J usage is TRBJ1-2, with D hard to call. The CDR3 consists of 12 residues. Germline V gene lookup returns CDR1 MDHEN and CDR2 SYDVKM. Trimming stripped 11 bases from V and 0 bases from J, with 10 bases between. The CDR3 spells CAGVGANYGYTF. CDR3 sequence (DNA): TGTGCCGGCGTCGGGGCTAACTATGGCTACACCTTC.

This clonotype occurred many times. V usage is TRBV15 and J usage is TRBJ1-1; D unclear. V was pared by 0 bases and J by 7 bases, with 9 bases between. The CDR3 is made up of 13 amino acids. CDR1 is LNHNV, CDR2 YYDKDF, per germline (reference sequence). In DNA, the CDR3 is TGTGCCACCAGCAGAGATCCAGTATATGAAGCTTTCTTT. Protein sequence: CATSRDPVYEAFF. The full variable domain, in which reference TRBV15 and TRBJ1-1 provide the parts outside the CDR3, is DAMVIQNPRYQVTQFGKPVTLSCSQTLNHNVMYWYQQKSSQAPKLLFHYYDKDFNNEADTPDNFQSRRPNTSFCFLDIRSPGLGDTAMYLCATSRDPVYEAFFGQGTRLTVV.

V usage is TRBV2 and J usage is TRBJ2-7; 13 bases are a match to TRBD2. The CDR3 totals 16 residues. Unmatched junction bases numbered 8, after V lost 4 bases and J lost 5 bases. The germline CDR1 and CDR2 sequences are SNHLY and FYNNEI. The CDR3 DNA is TGTGCCAGCAGTGCTAGAGTACTAGCGGGAGGGGACGAGCAGTACTTC. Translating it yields CASSARVLAGGDEQYF.

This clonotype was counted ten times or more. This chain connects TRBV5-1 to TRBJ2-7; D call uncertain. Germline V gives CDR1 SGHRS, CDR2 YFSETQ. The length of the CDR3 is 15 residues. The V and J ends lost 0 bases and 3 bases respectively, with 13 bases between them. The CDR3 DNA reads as TGCGCCAGCAGCTTGGGAGGACCCTTGGGCTACGAGCAGTACTTC. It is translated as CASSLGGPLGYEQYF.